This T cell receptor beta chain was retrieved from a study of cytomegalovirus exposure and HLA in healthy donors (dated 2017 in TCRdb). For context, the study as a whole: According to an earlier analysis of several hundred of the donors, 200 million or so T cells yielded some 110 million unique TCR beta sequences and about 280 Gb of sequence data. An early release that covered about 600 HLA-typed donors contained approximately 300 gigabases of sequencing data and 85 million to 100 million unique TCR sequences. Of the 300 to 450 genotyped donors, roughly 76% were placed in the genetic ancestry cluster associated with self-reported Caucasian donors. The study was designed to test whether signatures of past pathogen exposure could be identified by cataloging public T cell receptors. The T cell repertoires of several hundred subjects were profiled by immunosequencing and related to cytomegalovirus serostatus. In addition to the first cohort of around 670 subjects, a separate validation cohort of 120 different subjects was used. The study combined high-throughput TCR immunosequencing, statistical association of individual TCRs with disease status, and machine learning to predict cytomegalovirus infection status. To study patterns of TCR occurrence, a later analysis re-analyzed previously published TCR beta repertoires from more than 550 donors and added high-resolution HLA genotyping. Rather than using new phenotypic data, the later analysis identified candidate immune exposures from TCR beta sequences and from how often those sequences occurred across donors. In an earlier analysis of roughly 540 of the donors, high-throughput TCR beta sequencing was used to judge whether each TCR beta V gene segment behaved as functional or pseudogenic. Donor age, sex, ethnicity and CMV serostatus were compiled alongside the repertoire data. A later genetic analysis used genome-wide SNP genotypes for about 60% of the roughly 700 donors, treating that subset as a discovery cohort. All discovery cohort repertoires had been generated using a single sequencing platform. Both class I and class II loci were covered by HLA typing, at four-digit resolution. The number of typed donors differed by locus: about 620-640 for A, B, C, DRB1 and DQB1; roughly 510 for DQA1; 606 for DPA1; and roughly 490 for DPB1. About five DR-DQ haplotypes were handled as single units for association and clustering because linkage in the cohort was strong. Among roughly 370 genotyped donors of the cohort, an average of around 240,000 unique TCR beta nucleotide sequences were sequenced per donor, roughly a sixth of them non-productive. Study-level results and caveats: A further reported finding was that TCR beta sequences accurately predicted the HLA-A and HLA-B alleles for most subjects in the first cohort. Correlated functional status among segregating V segments might reflect linkage disequilibrium, but an unknown experimental factor could not be ruled out. The earlier analysis of some 540 of the donors excluded some 15 rarely observed V segments, including chromosome 9 orphons, because counts were too low. Broadly in line with IMGT annotations, most TCR beta V segments showed up in productive rearrangements about 87% or about 30% of the time in an earlier analysis of 587 of the donors. A later analysis found that most CMV-associated TCR beta chains appeared HLA-restricted, with HLA associations seemingly driven largely by CMV exposure. The cohort was sequenced for TCR beta chains only, and without alpha or paired-chain data the features that could be detected were limited. For the cohort, immune exposure information was limited to CMV serostatus. When HLA alleles, especially DR and DQ, strongly co-occurred, TCR associations were difficult to assign to individual alleles. A group of highly shared sequence variants was considered likely to be a technical artifact of the sequencing pipeline. Roughly uniform sequencing depth across donors was assumed in presence/absence analyses, although this assumption may not hold. The 87-base-pair reads could not distinguish some IMGT-functional V segments, including TRBV6-2 and TRBV6-3, so those segments were excluded. A later analysis found that HLA-associated TCR beta chains were more clonally expanded and had lower generation probabilities than equally common non-associated chains. In a later analysis, TCR association rates were found to vary across HLA loci, with the most associated TCRs seen for DRB1 alleles and the fewest for HLA-C alleles. A later analysis associated 16,951 TCR beta sequences with specific HLA alleles at a false discovery rate of 0.05. An association between a missense DCLRE1C variant and V-gene and J-gene trimming of TCR beta chains was found in a later genetic analysis and replicated in an independent cohort. It was suggested by the authors that the approach could potentially be generalized to other disease states and immunological phenotypes. A few of the identified cytomegalovirus-associated TCR beta chains were confirmed in vitro to be specific for cytomegalovirus antigens. According to a later analysis, parvovirus B19, influenza, CMV and Epstein-Barr virus appeared linked to several top co-occurrence clusters. Most TCR sequences were seen in very few donors, while some public TCRs were found in many individuals. In a later genetic analysis, fewer N-insertions in productive TCRs were reported among donors in an Asian-associated ancestry cluster than the approximately 670-donor mean. Cytomegalovirus status was reported to be diagnosed by the classifier with high specificity and sensitivity in both the original and validation cohorts. Because HLA typing was unavailable for some donors at each locus, only the typed subset was used in association tests. The study listed 150 to 200 TCR beta chains as associated with cytomegalovirus.

The CDR3 covers 15 residues, taking in both the cysteine and the phenylalanine. The CDR3 DNA has 45 bases and is translated from base 1. The germline V gene specifies SGHNT as CDR1 and YENEEA as CDR2. Trimming takes 3 bases off V and 6 bases off J; junction bases not matched to a gene: 4. Libraries were built with the immunoSEQ multiplex PCR assay. The multiplex PCR relied on a mix of 60 forward primers for TCR Vbeta segments and 13 reverse primers for TCR Jbeta segments. Amplification of the CDR3 region of rearranged TCR beta genes was performed with a multiplex PCR assay on genomic DNA. On the Illumina HiSeq System, the amplified TCR beta libraries were sequenced as 87-base-pair reads. Per the authors' processing: Across the 500 to 850 repertoires, a later analysis counted some 80 million unique TCR beta chains, roughly 11 million of which were shared by at least two donors. A nearest-neighbor algorithm error-corrected the raw reads and collapsed the reads into unique sequences, merging closely related sequences to remove PCR and sequencing errors. Alignment of CDR3 sequences to IMGT reference sequences was used to assign V, D and J gene segments. For a sequence to be retained, a match of at least six nucleotides was required to both a V gene segment and a J gene segment. Rearrangements were called productive when the CDR3 lacked stop codons and stayed in frame with V and J; all others were non-productive. CDR3 was defined by IMGT convention, running from the second conserved V-encoded cysteine to the conserved J-encoded phenylalanine. In an earlier analysis of more than 550 of the donors, sequences lacking an unambiguous match to a single V gene segment were excluded. In an earlier analysis of around 590 of the donors, a V segment was called functional when productive rearrangements were above 56.7%, and segregating when the standard deviation between donors exceeded 5%. A statistical classification framework was developed to diagnose cytomegalovirus status using the catalog of TCR beta chain sequences. In a later analysis, V and J genes were assigned by comparing TCR nucleotide sequences against IMGT/GENE-DB human TR gene sequences. A later analysis assigned CDR3 sequences and most-parsimonious VDJ recombination scenarios with the TCRdist pipeline. A later analysis defined each TCR beta chain by its CDR3 amino acid sequence plus V-gene family, and excluded reads lacking a unique V-gene family. A later analysis removed 500 to 650 highly shared, low-generation-probability nucleotide sequences to deal with suspected cross-contamination and a sequencing artifact. In a later analysis, a clonal expansion index was calculated for each public chain from normalized within-repertoire ranks of inferred template counts. Generation probabilities in a later analysis came from a VDJ recombination model fitted to out-of-frame rearrangements, and those results were checked against IGoR. In a later analysis, hypergeometric tests were used to score TCR-TCR, TCR-HLA and TCR-CMV co-occurrence, with a repertoire-size bias correction applied to TCR pairs. To estimate false discovery rates, a later analysis permuted the HLA or CMV assignments 20 times. In a later analysis, co-occurring TCRs were grouped using DBSCAN, and TCRdist sequence similarity was added for clustering within HLA-allele-positive subsets. Co-occurrence clustering excluded repertoires with fewer than 30,000 or more than 120,000 public chains, plus five with anomalous nucleotide sharing. Sourced from immuneACCESS, this table was stored by TCRdb with only in-frame sequences that have V and J called. A share of the clones is absent; for the studies checked, an unresolved V gene accounts for under half, and the remainder has no known explanation. The D gene and trimming were derived from the DNA, and the V and J assignments and clone size from that table. The sample table contains about 200,000 clones; only one count was recorded for around 80% of them. Roughly 0.22% of the sample comes from the top ten.

The table lists this clone with a count of one. What antigen it recognizes has not been identified. No quality values exist for individual bases; no much larger clone is one base distant. The cohort was made up of roughly 670 healthy bone marrow donors. At the time of sampling, all cohort members were nominally healthy, though unrecorded immune exposures were likely present. The donor was CMV seronegative and was included in the group of hundreds of seronegative cohort members. A peripheral blood sample was provided by each donor, and peripheral blood mononuclear cells were used for TCR beta sequencing. Genomic DNA extraction from the blood cell samples was performed with the Qiagen DNeasy Blood Extraction Kit.

The receptor was derived from a girl aged 2 to 9 in good health and CMV-seronegative. The rearranged segments are TRBV11-3 and TRBJ2-1; the central 11 bases match TRBD2. The sample consisted of PBMCs. The CDR3 region has the sequence CASSFDGLAGNEQFF. DNA sequence: TGTGCCAGCAGCTTCGACGGACTAGCGGGCAATGAGCAGTTCTTC.